This T cell receptor (beta chain) was identified during a study of PD-1 blockade in classical Hodgkin lymphoma. The CDR3 has 16 amino acids. V was clipped by 1 base and J by 0 bases; unmatched bases: 0. Germline CDR1 SEHNR, CDR2 FQNEAQ (reference sequence). Libraries were prepared by immunoSEQ multiplex PCR; TCRdb keeps only in-frame clonotypes and omits some of them. This table has some 95,000 clones, 90% appearing once. This sample's time point: cycle 4 day 1 (C4D1), after 5 to 7 weeks of nivolumab. Each patient relapsed following autologous stem cell transplantation, and prior brentuximab vedotin exposure differed.

This material consisted of peripheral blood mononuclear cells (PBMCs), taken before the fourth cycle of nivolumab. The sequence was collected from a human donor with classical Hodgkin lymphoma. The chain joins TRBV7-9 to TRBJ2-3; TRBD2 matches at 11 bases. The CDR3 coding sequence is TGTGCCAGCAGCTTAGGGACTAGCGGGAGCACAGATACGCAGTATTTT. Translation: CASSLGTSGSTDTQYF.